The clone carrying this T cell receptor (beta chain) was counted ten times or more. The entry originates in a study of T cells in Graves' hyperthyroidism and ophthalmopathy. The CDR3 sequence is 14 residues long. Germline V CDR1 and CDR2: KGHSH, LQKENI. V dropped 4 bases and J dropped 5; count of bases not matched to a gene: 4. The CDR3 regions of TCR beta were amplified from RNA transcripts. An initial round of RT-PCR targeting the TCR CDR3 relied on the HTBI primer set. TCRdb reanalysed the multiplex PCR reads using MiXCR and keeps one entry per CDR3 protein. The table includes about 600,000 distinct CDR3 sequences, roughly 16% detected once.

The TCR was taken from a woman in her thirties or forties with Graves' ophthalmopathy. The sample was blood. This chain uses TRBV18 with TRBJ2-7, with 11 bases fitting TRBD1. The CDR3 here is CASSRDRGFDEQYF. CDR3 DNA sequence: TGTGCCAGCTCACGGGACAGGGGGTTCGACGAGCAGTACTTC. Together with reference TRBV18 and TRBJ2-7, the CDR3 gives the full variable domain: NAGVMQNPRHLVRRRGQEARLRCSPMKGHSHVYWYRQLPEEGLKFMVYLQKENIIDESGMPKERFSAEFPKEGPSILRIQQVVRGDSAAYFCASSRDRGFDEQYFGPGTRLTVT.